These T cell receptor beta chains were read from a single sample in a study of T-cell reconstitution after alpha-beta-depleted transplantation in children. TCRdb recomputed calls from the PCR reads with MiXCR, one row per CDR3 protein. The table includes approximately 130,000 distinct CDR3 sequences, about 9.5% detected once. The sample was PBMCs, mostly from graft donor cells, taken 180 days after TCRalphabeta/CD19-depleted stem cell transplant. These receptors all come from a girl younger than two who had a stem cell transplant for combined immunodeficiency, so the T cells may come from the graft donor. The CDR3 runs from the conserved cysteine through the conserved F or W. Fields, in order: D gene, V gene, clone size, J gene, CDR3 protein, CDR3 DNA. The D gene is left open where the match is weak. The listing skips clone size in some rows; elsewhere it reads once, few, many or a size class.

D gene: -; V gene: TRBV15; clone size: -; J gene: TRBJ2-1; CDR3 protein: CATSRDLGDFHPYNEQFF; CDR3 DNA: TGTGCCACCAGCAGAGATTTGGGGGATTTCCACCCTTACAATGAGCAGTTCTTC
D gene: -; V gene: TRBV7-2; clone size: few; J gene: TRBJ2-3; CDR3 protein: CASRGITDTQYF; CDR3 DNA: TGTGCCAGCAGGGGAATCACAGATACGCAGTATTTT
D gene: TRBD2; V gene: TRBV29-1; clone size: -; J gene: TRBJ2-3; CDR3 protein: CSVLRTSGTGDTQYF; CDR3 DNA: TGCAGCGTCCTCAGGACTAGCGGGACGGGAGATACGCAGTATTTT
D gene: TRBD2; V gene: TRBV12-3/TRBV12-4; clone size: -; J gene: TRBJ2-1; CDR3 protein: CASRRTVTSGRASWNEQFF; CDR3 DNA: TGTGCCAGCAGGCGCACCGTTACTAGCGGGAGGGCCTCGTGGAATGAGCAGTTCTTC
D gene: -; V gene: TRBV20-1; clone size: -; J gene: TRBJ2-7; CDR3 protein: CSGGPSYEQYF; CDR3 DNA: TGCAGTGGGGGGCCTTCCTACGAGCAGTACTTC
D gene: -; V gene: TRBV28; clone size: many; J gene: TRBJ1-5; CDR3 protein: CASSLMGKRSNQPQHF; CDR3 DNA: TGTGCCAGCAGTTTAATGGGGAAACGGAGCAATCAGCCCCAGCATTTT
D gene: TRBD1; V gene: TRBV29-1; clone size: few; J gene: TRBJ2-7; CDR3 protein: CSVEEDRAYEQYF; CDR3 DNA: TGCAGCGTTGAGGAGGACAGGGCTTACGAGCAGTACTTC
D gene: TRBD1; V gene: TRBV18; clone size: -; J gene: TRBJ1-3; CDR3 protein: CASSADRGNSGNTIYF; CDR3 DNA: TGTGCCAGCTCAGCGGACAGGGGGAACTCTGGAAACACCATATATTTT
D gene: -; V gene: TRBV7-2; clone size: -; J gene: TRBJ2-7; CDR3 protein: CASSTDGPLPYEQYF; CDR3 DNA: TGTGCCAGCAGCACCGATGGCCCTTTGCCATACGAGCAGTACTTC
D gene: -; V gene: TRBV28; clone size: few; J gene: TRBJ1-1; CDR3 protein: CASSLGLKGLTEAFF; CDR3 DNA: TGTGCCAGCAGTTTAGGGTTAAAAGGTTTAACTGAAGCTTTCTTT
D gene: -; V gene: TRBV10-3; clone size: -; J gene: TRBJ2-3; CDR3 protein: CAISEGYGDTQYF; CDR3 DNA: TGTGCCATCAGTGAGGGGTATGGAGATACGCAGTATTTT
D gene: -; V gene: TRBV12-3/TRBV12-4; clone size: many; J gene: TRBJ2-2; CDR3 protein: CASSLSGLYTGELFF; CDR3 DNA: TGTGCCAGCAGTTTATCCGGATTGTACACCGGGGAGCTGTTTTTT
D gene: TRBD1; V gene: TRBV27; clone size: -; J gene: TRBJ2-5; CDR3 protein: CASSPPGTGIQETQYF; CDR3 DNA: TGTGCCAGCAGTCCCCCAGGGACAGGGATACAAGAGACCCAGTACTTC
D gene: TRBD2; V gene: TRBV9; clone size: -; J gene: TRBJ2-1; CDR3 protein: CASSVASGNSYNEQFF; CDR3 DNA: TGTGCCAGCAGCGTAGCTAGCGGAAACTCCTACAATGAGCAGTTCTTC
D gene: -; V gene: TRBV6-5; clone size: -; J gene: TRBJ2-2; CDR3 protein: CASSYTTGELFF; CDR3 DNA: TGTGCCAGCAGTTACACCACCGGGGAGCTGTTTTTT
D gene: -; V gene: TRBV29-1; clone size: -; J gene: TRBJ1-2; CDR3 protein: CSVEESETSTF; CDR3 DNA: TGCAGCGTTGAAGAATCCGAAACCAGCACCTTC
D gene: -; V gene: TRBV29-1; clone size: -; J gene: TRBJ2-1; CDR3 protein: CSVLKSYNEQFF; CDR3 DNA: TGCAGCGTCCTTAAGTCCTACAATGAGCAGTTCTTC
D gene: -; V gene: TRBV20-1; clone size: few; J gene: TRBJ1-2; CDR3 protein: CSARRDTLYGYTF; CDR3 DNA: TGCAGTGCGCGCCGGGACACCTTATATGGCTACACCTTC
D gene: TRBD2; V gene: TRBV27; clone size: many; J gene: TRBJ2-4; CDR3 protein: CASSAGTSTRNIQYF; CDR3 DNA: TGTGCCAGCAGCGCCGGGACTAGCACGCGGAACATTCAGTACTTC
D gene: TRBD1; V gene: TRBV18; clone size: few; J gene: TRBJ1-3; CDR3 protein: CASSPTDRGQTGNTIYF; CDR3 DNA: TGTGCCAGCTCCCCTACGGACAGGGGGCAAACTGGAAACACCATATATTTT
D gene: -; V gene: TRBV20-1; clone size: many; J gene: TRBJ2-7; CDR3 protein: CSARRQVYEQYF; CDR3 DNA: TGCAGTGCTAGGAGACAGGTCTACGAGCAGTACTTC
D gene: TRBD2; V gene: TRBV29-1; clone size: few; J gene: TRBJ2-2; CDR3 protein: CSVGGTSGSNTGELFF; CDR3 DNA: TGCAGCGTTGGAGGGACTAGCGGTTCGAACACCGGGGAGCTGTTTTTT
D gene: -; V gene: TRBV27; clone size: many; J gene: TRBJ2-5; CDR3 protein: CASSEGAAQETQYF; CDR3 DNA: TGTGCCAGCAGTGAAGGGGCGGCTCAAGAGACCCAGTACTTC
D gene: -; V gene: TRBV15; clone size: -; J gene: TRBJ2-7; CDR3 protein: CATSREETSTYEQYF; CDR3 DNA: TGTGCCACCAGCAGAGAAGAGACAAGCACCTACGAGCAGTACTTC
D gene: -; V gene: TRBV29-1; clone size: many; J gene: TRBJ1-5; CDR3 protein: CSVGEHQPQHF; CDR3 DNA: TGCAGCGTTGGGGAGCATCAGCCCCAGCATTTT
D gene: -; V gene: TRBV5-1; clone size: -; J gene: TRBJ2-7; CDR3 protein: CASSLGAVPSYEQYF; CDR3 DNA: TGCGCCAGCAGCTTGGGAGCGGTCCCTTCCTACGAGCAGTACTTC
D gene: TRBD2; V gene: TRBV20-1; clone size: few; J gene: TRBJ2-1; CDR3 protein: CSAEREPGNEQFF; CDR3 DNA: TGCAGTGCTGAGCGGGAGCCAGGTAATGAGCAGTTCTTC
D gene: TRBD1; V gene: TRBV6-2/TRBV6-3; clone size: -; J gene: TRBJ2-4; CDR3 protein: CASSLDRGNIQYF; CDR3 DNA: TGTGCCAGCAGCCTGGACAGGGGAAACATTCAGTACTTC
D gene: TRBD2; V gene: TRBV12-3/TRBV12-4; clone size: few; J gene: TRBJ2-1; CDR3 protein: CASSPERGSYNEQFF; CDR3 DNA: TGTGCCAGCAGTCCCGAGCGGGGTTCCTACAATGAGCAGTTCTTC
D gene: -; V gene: TRBV20-1; clone size: -; J gene: TRBJ2-7; CDR3 protein: CSAPWTASYEQYF; CDR3 DNA: TGCAGTGCTCCTTGGACTGCCTCCTACGAGCAGTACTTC